These 6 T cell receptor beta chains share one sample of origin, sequenced in a study of shared clonotypes between healthy human individuals (TCRdb year 2020). Libraries were prepared through the immunoSEQ multiplex PCR assay. TCRdb stores this immuneACCESS table with in-frame sequences only. Part of the clones is absent; in the studies checked, under half of the shortfall reflects unresolved V genes, and no reason is known for the rest. The sample table contains 2 million to 2.5 million clones; only one count was recorded for approximately 90% of them. The ten most abundant clones make up more than 0.35% of the sample. Sequences were obtained from naive CD4+ T cells from PBMCs. The sample's cell subset or site label is to be understood as: CD45RA+ positively selected. The origin of the receptors is a man aged 18 to 30 in good health. Some clones in this sample may be carry-over from other donors' samples.

Of note for this clone: Distinct nucleotide sequences in the sample also encode this CDR3. V gene TRBV7-9 combines with J gene TRBJ2-3, with 7 bases aligning to TRBD2. Germline-derived CDR1 and CDR2 are SEHNR and FQNEAQ (reference sequence). The CDR3 sequence is 15 residues long. V lost 0 bases, J lost 3 bases, and 3 bases stayed unmatched. Written as DNA, the CDR3 is TGTGCCAGCAGCTTAGCGGGGAGGGGAACAGATACGCAGTATTTT. It encodes CASSLAGRGTDTQYF.

J is TRBJ2-5 and V is TRBV5-4, with D perhaps matching TRBD1 (5 bases). This CDR3 is built from 13 residues. Trimming took 4 bases from V and 1 from J, leaving 8 bases between them. Germline CDR1 is SGHNT and CDR2 is YYREEE (reference sequence). For the CDR3, the DNA is TGTGCCAGCAGCGGGGCGTCCCAAGAGACCCAGTACTTC. As protein: CASSGASQETQYF.

The rearrangement uses TRBV9 and TRBJ2-5; D gene uncertain. This CDR3 has 16 amino acids. The V and J ends lost 4 bases and 2 bases respectively, with 18 bases between them. The V gene's germline CDR1 is SGDLS and CDR2 YYNGEE. CDR3 bases: TGTGCCAGCAGCAAGGGCCGTCCCTCCGAACAAGAGACCCAGTACTTC. Translation gives CASSKGRPSEQETQYF.

This clone was counted once. The chain carries TRBV9 and TRBJ2-1, with 11 nucleotides matching TRBD2. Germline assignment: CDR1 SGDLS and CDR2 YYNGEE. V lost 0 bases to trimming and J lost 7 bases; unmatched junction nucleotides: 6. The CDR3 length is 16 residues. CDR3 nucleotides: TGTGCCAGCAGCGTAGCTTACGGGACTAGCGGTAATGAGCAGTTCTTC. Its protein product is CASSVAYGTSGNEQFF.

This chain connects TRBV2 to TRBJ1-1; TRBD1 matches 11 bases. The germline gives CDR1 SNHLY, CDR2 FYNNEI. After removal of 0 bases from V and 11 bases from J, the junction contained 5 bases not matched to a gene. The CDR3 is 14 residues long. The CDR3 protein is CASSEAGTGGSAFF. The CDR3 DNA sequence: TGTGCCAGCAGTGAAGCGGGGACAGGGGGGTCCGCTTTCTTT. The full variable domain, its missing parts supplied by reference TRBV2 and TRBJ1-1, is EPEVTQTPSHQVTQMGQEVILRCVPISNHLYFYWYRQILGQKVEFLVSFYNNEISEKSEIFDDQFSVERPDGSNFTLKIRSTKLEDSAMYFCASSEAGTGGSAFFGQGTRLTVV.

CDR3 DNA: TGCGCCAGCAGCTTGGAGGGAGGCACGAGAGAGCAGTACTTC. Encoded protein: CASSLEGGTREQYF. The chain uses TRBV5-1 and TRBJ2-7, with D tentatively TRBD2 (6 bases). Germline V gene sequence: CDR1 SGHRS, CDR2 YFSETQ. This CDR3 is built from 14 residues. Trimming cost V 0 bases and J 7 bases, with 14 bases left between them.